This is a list of T cell receptor beta chains from one sample in a study of beta chain features in type 1 diabetes. TCRdb's table, derived via immunoSEQ multiplex PCR, lists solely in-frame clones and lacks some. The data show roughly 380,000 clones, with around 19% seen just once and under 0.05% held by the top ten. Sequencing was carried out using naive CD4+ T cells from blood. These receptors were taken from a woman between 18 and 29 years old in good health. The CDR3 runs from the conserved cysteine through the conserved F or W. D genes are given only for firm matches. Rows give clone size only sometimes, using once, few, many, or a class for an expanded clone.

J: TRBJ2-7
V: TRBV19
size: few
D: TRBD2
CDR3: CASRDSGSDYEQYF
DNA: TGTGCCAGTAGGGACAGCGGGAGCGATTACGAGCAGTACTTC

J: TRBJ2-2
V: TRBV29-1
size: NA
D: TRBD1
CDR3: CSADRVGTGELFF
DNA: TGCAGCGCTGACAGGGTCGGAACCGGGGAGCTGTTTTTT

J: TRBJ2-5
V: TRBV7-9
size: NA
D: NA
CDR3: CASSLAAGLQETQYF
DNA: TGTGCCAGCAGCTTAGCCGCTGGACTACAAGAGACCCAGTACTTC

J: TRBJ1-4
V: TRBV30
size: few
D: TRBD1
CDR3: CAWSGTANEKLFF
DNA: TGTGCCTGGTCCGGGACAGCAAATGAAAAACTGTTTTTT

J: TRBJ1-1
V: TRBV25-1
size: NA
D: NA
CDR3: CASSEAGGANTEAFF
DNA: TGTGCCAGCAGTGAAGCGGGCGGGGCGAACACTGAAGCTTTCTTT

J: TRBJ1-5
V: TRBV7-2
size: NA
D: NA
CDR3: CASSRGIHSNQPQHF
DNA: TGTGCCAGCAGCCGAGGGATCCATAGCAATCAGCCCCAGCATTTT

J: TRBJ2-7
V: TRBV5-1
size: NA
D: TRBD2
CDR3: CASSLIPNLAGDFRQYF
DNA: TGCGCCAGCAGCTTAATCCCGAATCTAGCGGGAGATTTCCGGCAGTACTTC

J: TRBJ1-2
V: TRBV6-1
size: few
D: NA
CDR3: CASSDTGNLYGYTF
DNA: TGTGCCAGCAGTGATACAGGGAACCTTTATGGCTACACCTTC

J: TRBJ2-1
V: TRBV5-4
size: few
D: TRBD2
CDR3: CASRTGVSGSSYNEQFF
DNA: TGTGCCAGCAGAACCGGGGTTAGCGGGAGCTCCTACAATGAGCAGTTCTTC

J: TRBJ2-1
V: TRBV6-5
size: few
D: TRBD2
CDR3: CASGPSSGGAHEQFF
DNA: TGTGCCAGCGGACCGTCTAGCGGGGGGGCCCATGAGCAGTTCTTC

J: TRBJ1-2
V: TRBV18
size: NA
D: NA
CDR3: CASSPRGQGSNYGYTF
DNA: TGTGCCAGCTCTCCCAGGGGTCAGGGATCTAACTATGGCTACACCTTC

J: TRBJ2-7
V: TRBV5-1
size: NA
D: TRBD2
CDR3: CASSLVASGYYEQYF
DNA: TGCGCCAGCAGCTTGGTGGCTAGCGGTTACTACGAGCAGTACTTC